These 3 T cell receptor beta chains were all obtained from the same sample, sequenced in a study of CD8 T cells in Susac syndrome. RNA amounts of about 0.5 to 1 ug underwent reverse transcription with random hexamers. Each CDR3 protein is one row after TCRdb ran MiXCR on the immunoSEQ multiplex PCR reads. The sample carries 250,000 to 300,000 distinct CDR3 sequences, around 85% recorded once. Sequenced input: CD8+ T cells from PBMCs. These receptors were collected from a human donor with multiple sclerosis.

The chain carries TRBV5-6 and TRBJ2-1; TRBD1 aligns across 10 bases. J was trimmed by 4 bases and V by 1 base; bases with no gene match: 5. This CDR3 has 16 amino acids. Germline CDR1 reads SGHDT; CDR2 reads YYEEEE. CDR3: CASSLLTGGFYNEQFF. The CDR3 nucleotides are TGTGCCAGCAGCTTGTTGACAGGGGGCTTTTACAATGAGCAGTTCTTC. The entire variable domain, with the rest obtained from reference TRBV5-6 and TRBJ2-1, is as follows: DAGVTQSPTHLIKTRGQQVTLRCSPKSGHDTVSWYQQALGQGPQFIFQYYEEEERQRGNFPDRFSGHQFPNYSSELNVNALLLGDSALYLCASSLLTGGFYNEQFFGPGTRLTVL.

The chain joins TRBV27 to TRBJ2-7; 9 nucleotides agree with TRBD1. Germline V gene lookup returns CDR1 MNHEY and CDR2 SMNVEV (reference sequence). The V segment lost 2 bases and the J segment 5 bases; nucleotides outside the gene matches: 4. The CDR3 loop spans 14 amino acids. CDR3 sequence (DNA): TGTGCCAGCAGTTTAGCTTGGACAGGGGACGAGCAGTACTTC. As protein: CASSLAWTGDEQYF.

This clonotype came up once. This chain uses TRBV9 with TRBJ2-7; TRBD1 agrees at 10 bases. Germline lookup yields CDR1 SGDLS and CDR2 YYNGEE. V lost 3 bases to trimming and J lost 5 bases; unmatched junction nucleotides: 8. This CDR3 is built from 15 residues. CDR3 DNA: TGTGCCAGCAGCGCCAACTGGGGGACAGGGGACGAGCAGTACTTC. It yields the protein CASSANWGTGDEQYF.